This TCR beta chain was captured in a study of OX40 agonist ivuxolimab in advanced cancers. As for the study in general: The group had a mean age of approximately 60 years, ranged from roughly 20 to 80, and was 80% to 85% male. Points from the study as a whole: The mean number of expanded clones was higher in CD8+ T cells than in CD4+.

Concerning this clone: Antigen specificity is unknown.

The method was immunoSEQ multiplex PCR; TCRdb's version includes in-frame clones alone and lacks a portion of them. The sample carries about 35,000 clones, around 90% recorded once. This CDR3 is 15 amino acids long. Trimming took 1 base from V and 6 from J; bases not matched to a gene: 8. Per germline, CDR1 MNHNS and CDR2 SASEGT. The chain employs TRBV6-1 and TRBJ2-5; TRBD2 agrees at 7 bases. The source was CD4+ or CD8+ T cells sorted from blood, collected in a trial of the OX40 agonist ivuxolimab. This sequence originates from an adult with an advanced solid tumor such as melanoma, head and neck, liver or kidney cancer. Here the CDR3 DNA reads TGTGCCAGCAGTGAAGTGGCGGGGGAAAGACAGACCCAGTACTTC. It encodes CASSEVAGERQTQYF.